These 29 T cell receptor beta chains originate from one sample sequenced in a study of CD8 T cells in ankylosing spondylitis. TCRdb redid the calling of the 5' RACE reads with MiXCR, one entry per CDR3 protein. The table lists some 150,000 distinct CDR3 sequences, 44% of them singletons, with about 15% in the top ten. Sequenced input: synovial fluid, either unsorted or a sorted T cell fraction (not recorded which). The receptors originated from a male donor with ankylosing spondylitis.

The V and J genes are TRBV20-1 and TRBJ2-3; the D gene is possibly TRBD1 (6 bases). Trimming took off 1 base at V and 5 bases at J, with 16 bases between the two ends. Germline V gene sequence: CDR1 DFQATT, CDR2 SNEGSKA (reference sequence). The CDR3 spans 15 residues. The CDR3 loop is CSARGTRGAIDTQYF. Written as DNA, the CDR3 is TGCAGTGCTAGAGGTACCAGGGGCGCGATAGATACGCAGTATTTT.

The chain links TRBV4-2 to TRBJ2-2; tentatively, D is TRBD2 (6 bases). The length of the CDR3 is 15 residues. Germline values: CDR1 LGHNA, CDR2 YNFKEQ. With 1 base removed from V and 3 bases from J, the gap between germline ends came to 9 bases. The CDR3 here is CASSQAGDHTGELFF. The CDR3 DNA sequence: TGTGCCAGCAGCCAAGCGGGGGACCACACCGGGGAGCTGTTTTTT.

This clonotype was seen a few times. The chain joins TRBV13 to TRBJ2-7; 8 bases are shared with TRBD1. J gave up 13 bases and V 0 bases, and 2 bases lay outside the gene matches. This CDR3 contains 11 residues. From germline, CDR1 is PRHDT and CDR2 FYEKMQ (reference sequence). In DNA, the CDR3 is TGTGCCAGCAGCTTAGGGGACAGGGCATACTTC. This codes for CASSLGDRAYF. The full variable domain, its missing parts supplied by reference TRBV13 and TRBJ2-7, is AAGVIQSPRHLIKEKRETATLKCYPIPRHDTVYWYQQGPGQDPQFLISFYEKMQSDKGSIPDRFSAQQFSDYHSELNMSSLELGDSALYFCASSLGDRAYFGPGTRLTVT.

This clonotype has only one observation. DNA for the CDR3: TGTGCCAGCAGCTTAAGGGACAGGGGGCTCTCCTACGAGCAGTACTTC. It codes for CASSLRDRGLSYEQYF. The chain couples TRBV7-9 to TRBJ2-7; 12 bases are shared with TRBD1. This CDR3 contains 16 residues. V lost 2 bases, J lost 0 bases, and 2 bases stayed unmatched. Germline CDR1 SEHNR, CDR2 FQNEAQ (reference sequence).

V usage is TRBV7-9 and J usage is TRBJ2-2; D perhaps matches TRBD1 (6 bases). Trimming took off 5 bases at V and 6 bases at J, with 10 bases between the two ends. The CDR3 length is 13 residues. CDR1 SEHNR and CDR2 FQNEAQ come from the germline V gene (reference sequence). In DNA, the CDR3 is TGTGCCAGCAGCAACAGGGTTTCCGGGGAGCTGTTTTTT. The encoded protein is CASSNRVSGELFF.

This clonotype was seen a few times. The gene calls are TRBV12-3 or TRBV12-4 and TRBJ2-1, with D possibly matching TRBD2 (6 bases). This CDR3 is built from 16 residues. The V end was cut by 4 bases, the J end by 5 bases, with 18 bases between. The CDR3 DNA follows: TGTGCCAGCAGTTCAACGGGACTTCCAGAGAACAATGAGCAGTTCTTC. This encodes CASSSTGLPENNEQFF.

This chain links TRBV28 with TRBJ2-3, with TRBD1 as a possible D gene (6 bases). Trimming left V 3 bases short and J 5 bases short, with 24 bases between. The CDR3 sequence is 18 residues long. Germline CDR1 reads MDHEN; CDR2 reads SYDVKM. Here the CDR3 reads CASSLSVPRGAVIDTQYF. For the CDR3, the DNA is TGTGCCAGCAGTTTGTCTGTCCCCAGGGGCGCGGTAATAGATACGCAGTATTTT.

This sequence joins TRBV27 and TRBJ2-1, with unresolved D. Germline lookup yields CDR1 MNHEY and CDR2 SMNVEV (reference sequence). Trimming cost V 1 base and J 10 bases, with 17 bases left between them. The CDR3 extends over 15 amino acids. The CDR3 DNA sequence: TGTGCCAGCAGTTTATACTCATACCGGTTTGGGGAGCAGTTCTTC. This encodes CASSLYSYRFGEQFF.

This clonotype came up many times. The rearrangement uses TRBV4-2 and TRBJ2-3; D call uncertain. Germline V gives CDR1 LGHNA, CDR2 YNFKEQ. Trimming took 7 bases from V and 2 from J, leaving 19 bases between them. CDR3 length: 16 amino acids. CDR3 nucleotide sequence: TGTGCCAGCACCCCCACATGGGAAAGCGTCACAGATACGCAGTATTTT. Encoded protein: CASTPTWESVTDTQYF.

This clonotype was recorded at least ten times. The genes are TRBV27 and TRBJ2-3, with TRBD2 as a possible D gene (5 bases). From germline, CDR1 is MNHEY and CDR2 SMNVEV (reference sequence). The CDR3 is 13 amino acids. Trimming removed 7 bases at V and 11 bases at J, with 19 bases between. CDR3 nucleotide sequence: TGTGCCAGCACTCAATTGGGGAGCACGCAGCAGTATTTT. Protein: CASTQLGSTQQYF.

The chain employs TRBV15 and TRBJ2-7; a possible D gene is TRBD2 (5 bases). Germline-derived CDR1 and CDR2 are LNHNV and YYDKDF (reference sequence). The CDR3 is 14 amino acids. V gave up 6 bases and J gave up 1 base, with 13 bases separating them. The CDR3 reads CATRRASMSYEQYF. The CDR3, as DNA: TGTGCCACCAGGAGGGCCTCTATGTCCTACGAGCAGTACTTC.

The chain carries TRBV4-2 and TRBJ2-1, with D possibly TRBD2 on 6 matching bases. Germline V CDR1 and CDR2: LGHNA, YNFKEQ. The CDR3 is 17 residues long. V was cut by 1 base and J by 0 bases, with 13 bases left in between. In nucleotides, the CDR3 is TGTGCCAGCAGCCAAGTTGGGCTAGCGACCTCCTACAATGAGCAGTTCTTC. Translating it yields CASSQVGLATSYNEQFF.

The sample holds many counts of this clonotype. The chain combines TRBV3-1 with TRBJ1-1; D is unresolved. Germline assignment: CDR1 LGHDT and CDR2 YNNKEL (reference sequence). There are 14 residues in the CDR3. Trimming removed 4 bases at V and 1 base at J, with 10 bases between. The CDR3 sequence is CASSPGLTNTEAFF. The DNA of the CDR3 is TGTGCCAGCAGCCCAGGACTGACGAACACTGAAGCTTTCTTT.

The V gene is TRBV28, the J gene TRBJ2-2, with 8 nucleotides matching TRBD1. Trimming took 5 bases from V and 6 from J; bases not matched to a gene: 11. The CDR3 sequence is 16 residues long. Germline V CDR1 and CDR2: MDHEN, SYDVKM. For the CDR3, the DNA is TGTGCCAGCAGTGGAAGGGAGGACAGGGCGGCCGGGGAGCTGTTTTTT. Amino acid sequence: CASSGREDRAAGELFF.

This clonotype came up a few times. The rearrangement links TRBV27 to TRBJ1-2; D not certain. The CDR3 length is 13 residues. Trimming took 3 bases from V and 4 from J, leaving 9 bases between them. Germline V lookup: CDR1 MNHEY, CDR2 SMNVEV (reference sequence). CDR3 in amino acids: CASSFAPAYGYTF. CDR3 coding DNA: TGTGCCAGCAGTTTTGCCCCTGCCTATGGCTACACCTTC.

This chain uses TRBV3-1 with TRBJ1-3; D uncertain. V lost 4 bases and J lost 9, with 25 bases in between. The CDR3 runs 17 residues. Germline CDR1 is LGHDT and CDR2 is YNNKEL (reference sequence). The CDR3 spells CASSPATQNFPFLTIYF. In nucleotides, the CDR3 is TGTGCCAGCAGCCCCGCAACGCAGAATTTTCCCTTTCTCACCATATATTTT.

This clonotype was observed a handful of times. This rearrangement joins TRBV12-3 or TRBV12-4 to TRBJ2-3; the D is unclear. Deletions cut 3 bases from V and 4 bases from J, with 8 bases between. The CDR3 has 13 residues. The CDR3 loop is CASSFNGADTQYF. The CDR3 nucleotides read TGTGCCAGCAGTTTTAACGGCGCAGATACGCAGTATTTT.

This clonotype was seen a handful of times. The V call is TRBV12-3 or TRBV12-4, the J call TRBJ1-1; 7 bases agree with TRBD1. V was clipped by 4 bases and J by 3 bases; unmatched bases: 14. The CDR3 loop spans 17 amino acids. The CDR3 region is CASSSDRDSLEDTEAFF. In nucleotides, the CDR3 is TGTGCCAGCAGTTCCGACAGGGACTCACTTGAGGACACTGAAGCTTTCTTT.

The V and J genes are TRBV29-1 and TRBJ2-3; 14 bases are a match to TRBD2. The J segment lost 4 bases and the V segment lost 8 bases, leaving 11 bases of the junction unmatched. In germline, CDR1 is SQVTM, CDR2 ANQGSEA. The CDR3 contains 16 residues. The CDR3 loop reads CSLPGTSGSTADTQYF. DNA of the CDR3: TGCAGCCTTCCTGGGACTAGCGGGAGTACGGCAGATACGCAGTATTTT.

The CDR3 nucleotides read TGTGCCAGCAGAGATAGCCGGGACAGAATGCAAATCCCTGAAGCTTTCTTT. Amino acids: CASRDSRDRMQIPEAFF. This chain uses TRBV2 with TRBJ1-1, with 7 bases that match TRBD1. Looked up from germline, CDR1 is SNHLY and CDR2 is FYNNEI. The CDR3 is 17 residues long. J gave up 6 bases and V 6 bases, and 19 bases lay outside the gene matches.

The chain joins TRBV6-5 to TRBJ2-1; 8 nucleotides match TRBD2. V lost 0 bases and J lost 8; bases outside the gene matches: 9. The CDR3 loop spans 16 amino acids. CDR1 is MNHEY and CDR2 is SVGAGI in the germline V gene. The CDR3 bases are TGTGCCAGCAGTTACTCGGCGGGGGGCTCCGCCGATGAGCAGTTCTTC. This gives the protein CASSYSAGGSADEQFF.

This clonotype came up many times. CDR3 coding DNA: TGTGCCATCAGTGACCCCGGGACAGCCTACGAGCAGTACTTC. It encodes CAISDPGTAYEQYF. The chain uses TRBV10-3 and TRBJ2-7; 7 bases align to TRBD1. Germline V gives CDR1 ENHRY, CDR2 SYGVKD. J was trimmed by 2 bases and V by 3 bases; bases with no gene match: 4. The CDR3 has 14 amino acids.

This rearrangement joins TRBV10-3 to TRBJ2-1; 11 positions match TRBD1. The CDR3 contains 16 residues. Germline CDR1 and CDR2: ENHRY and SYGVKD. V shed 6 bases, J shed 7 bases, and the junction held 11 bases outside the gene matches. The CDR3, as DNA: TGTGCCATCAGGAGCCACTCCGGACAGGGGGCGAATGAGCAGTTCTTC. This gives the protein CAIRSHSGQGANEQFF.

A few counts support this clonotype. V and J are TRBV2 and TRBJ2-7, with D hard to call. CDR1 is SNHLY and CDR2 is FYNNEI in the germline V gene. The CDR3 is made up of 13 amino acids. The V and J ends lost 7 bases and 0 bases respectively, with 10 bases between them. In DNA, the CDR3 is TGTGCCAGCAACCGGCAGGACTCCTACGAGCAGTACTTC. Encoded protein: CASNRQDSYEQYF.

The gene calls are TRBV18 and TRBJ2-7; D unclear. The V gene's germline CDR1 is KGHSH and CDR2 LQKENI. The V end lost 2 bases, the J end lost 3 bases, and 8 bases lay between the germline ends. The CDR3 runs to 13 residues. In DNA, the CDR3 is TGTGCCAGCTCACCATATTTCTACTACGAGCAGTACTTC. This sequence encodes CASSPYFYYEQYF.

This rearrangement joins TRBV5-1 to TRBJ1-1; D call uncertain. V was cut by 4 bases and J by 1 base, with 17 bases left in between. Germline CDR1 reads SGHRS; CDR2 reads YFSETQ. The CDR3 totals 16 residues. CDR3 in DNA: TGCGCCAGCAGCGAAGACTTAGGAAATCGGAACACTGAAGCTTTCTTT. This sequence encodes CASSEDLGNRNTEAFF. Using reference TRBV5-1 and TRBJ1-1 for the parts outside the CDR3, the full variable domain is KAGVTQTPRYLIKTRGQQVTLSCSPISGHRSVSWYQQTPGQGLQFLFEYFSETQRNKGNFPGRFSGRQFSNSRSEMNVSTLELGDSALYLCASSEDLGNRNTEAFFGQGTRLTVV.

This clonotype was found a few times. V and J are TRBV10-3 and TRBJ1-2; the match to TRBD1 covers 9 bases. Germline V gene data show CDR1 as ENHRY and CDR2 as SYGVKD. The CDR3 has 13 amino acids. J lost 5 bases, V lost 6 bases, and 4 bases had no gene match. The CDR3 spells CAIRDRGPYGYTF. CDR3 DNA: TGTGCCATCAGGGACAGGGGCCCGTATGGCTACACCTTC.

This clonotype was detected a few times. V is TRBV5-1 and J is TRBJ2-1; 11 positions match TRBD1. The junction had 6 bases not matched to a gene; V was cut back by 0 bases and J by 4 bases. Germline-derived CDR1 and CDR2 are SGHRS and YFSETQ. This CDR3 contains 17 residues. CDR3 in amino acids: CASSLVGQGAIYNEQFF. In nucleotides, the CDR3 is TGCGCCAGCAGCTTGGTAGGACAGGGGGCGATTTACAATGAGCAGTTCTTC.

The table lists this clonotype with a few counts. The chain is built from TRBV23-1 and TRBJ2-2, with a possible D match to TRBD1 (5 bases). Being an ORF, TRBV23-1 has a function that is uncertain. Trimming took 10 bases from V and 4 from J, leaving 25 bases between them. CDR3 length equals 17 residues. The CDR3 nucleotides are TGCGCCAACGGTAGGCCAGGGTCGGCATCCGGCACCGGGGAGCTGTTTTTT. It translates to CANGRPGSASGTGELFF.